These 21 T cell receptor beta chains came from one sample sequenced in a study of T cells in localized non-small cell lung cancer. Generated by immunoSEQ multiplex PCR, the TCRdb table keeps only in-frame clones and is missing some. Of roughly 61,000 clones in the sample, more than 80% were seen once. Sequenced material: PBMCs, taken before any cancer treatment. All receptors come from a man aged 35 to 69 with stage II lung adenocarcinoma.

V gene TRBV5-1 combines with J gene TRBJ1-5, with 7 bases that match TRBD1. The V and J ends lost 5 bases and 4 bases, in that order; junction bases with no gene match: 3. Germline-derived CDR1 and CDR2 are SGHRS and YFSETQ. The CDR3 sequence is 13 residues long. The DNA for the CDR3 is TGCGCCAGCAGTCAGACAGGGAATCAGCCCCAGCATTTT. This codes for CASSQTGNQPQHF. Together with reference TRBV5-1 and TRBJ1-5, the CDR3 gives the full variable domain: KAGVTQTPRYLIKTRGQQVTLSCSPISGHRSVSWYQQTPGQGLQFLFEYFSETQRNKGNFPGRFSGRQFSNSRSEMNVSTLELGDSALYLCASSQTGNQPQHFGDGTRLSIL.

This clone was counted once. The CDR3 coding sequence is TGTGCCAGCAGCTCTCCGGGACAGGGAGGCTACACCTTC. It specifies CASSSPGQGGYTF. V and J are TRBV7-2 and TRBJ1-2, with 9 positions matching TRBD1. Germline lookup yields CDR1 SGHTA and CDR2 FQGNSA. J gave up 8 bases and V 4 bases, and 5 bases lay outside the gene matches. The CDR3 is 13 residues long.

The chain combines TRBV29-1 with TRBJ1-4; D call uncertain. In germline, CDR1 is SQVTM, CDR2 ANQGSEA. Trimming left V 4 bases short and J 0 bases short, with 6 bases between. CDR3 length: 13 amino acids. The CDR3 bases are TGCAGCGTTGCAGAGGCAACTAATGAAAAACTGTTTTTT. Its protein is CSVAEATNEKLFF. Based on the CDR3 plus reference TRBV29-1 and TRBJ1-4, the full variable domain is SAVISQKPSRDICQRGTSLTIQCQVDSQVTMMFWYRQQPGQSLTLIATANQGSEATYESGFVIDKFPISRPNLTFSTLTVSNMSPEDSSIYLCSVAEATNEKLFFGSGTQLSVL.

The V call is TRBV5-8, the J call TRBJ1-3; 8 nucleotides align to TRBD1. The V gene's germline CDR1 is SGHTS and CDR2 YDEGEE. The ends lost 4 bases at V and 2 bases at J; junction bases unmatched: 5. The CDR3 sequence is 15 residues long. The CDR3 DNA reads as TGTGCCAGCAGCCTCACGACAGGGGCTGGAAACACCATATATTTT. As protein: CASSLTTGAGNTIYF.

The CDR3 DNA is TGTGCCAGCAGTTCACGCTTTGAAGCTTTCTTT. The encoded protein is CASSSRFEAFF. The chain recombines TRBV28 with TRBJ1-1; D is uncertain. The length of the CDR3 is 11 residues. The V end was cut by 4 bases, the J end by 7 bases, with 7 bases between. The germline V gene encodes CDR1 MDHEN and CDR2 SYDVKM.

The CDR3 DNA follows: TGTGCCAGCAGCCTGGGGGGCGAACTCTATGGCTACACCTTC. It translates to CASSLGGELYGYTF. V gene TRBV5-4 combines with J gene TRBJ1-2; maybe TRBD1 (6 bases). CDR1 and CDR2 (germline): SGHNT, YYREEE (reference sequence). Trimming took off 4 bases at V and 4 bases at J, with 14 bases between the two ends. The CDR3 runs to 14 residues.

The gene calls are TRBV6-1 and TRBJ1-5; D is possibly TRBD1 (5 bases). V was trimmed by 8 bases and J by 7 bases, leaving 12 bases between them. Per germline, CDR1 MNHNS and CDR2 SASEGT. There are 12 residues in the CDR3. This CDR3 reads CASHTGVQPQHF. Written as DNA, the CDR3 is TGTGCCAGCCATACAGGCGTGCAGCCCCAGCATTTT.

The V call is TRBV2, the J call TRBJ1-1; no firm D call. This CDR3 has 12 amino acids. The germline gives CDR1 SNHLY, CDR2 FYNNEI. Trimming stripped 3 bases from V and 5 bases from J, with 7 bases between. The CDR3 spells CASSDGVTEAFF. DNA for the CDR3: TGTGCCAGCAGTGATGGGGTTACTGAAGCTTTCTTT.

The chain links TRBV19 to TRBJ2-5; D is perhaps TRBD1 (6 bases). The CDR3 spans 14 residues. V lost 5 bases, J lost 4 bases, and 14 bases lay in between. The germline V gene has CDR1 LNHDA and CDR2 SQIVND (reference sequence). The CDR3 reads CASSQQGGGETQYF. CDR3 in DNA: TGTGCCAGTAGTCAACAGGGTGGCGGAGAGACCCAGTACTTC.

The gene calls are TRBV14 and TRBJ1-2; TRBD1 matches at 7 bases. The CDR3 runs 13 residues. With 3 bases clipped from V and 6 bases from J, the junction kept 4 bases outside the gene matches. Germline lookup yields CDR1 SGHDN and CDR2 FVKESK. CDR3 sequence: CASSHRGSDGYTF. As DNA, the CDR3 is TGTGCCAGCAGCCACAGGGGGTCCGATGGCTACACCTTC.

The genes are TRBV18 and TRBJ2-7; D not resolved. V lost 3 bases, J lost 4 bases, and 19 bases lay in between. This CDR3 contains 16 residues. The germline V gene has CDR1 KGHSH and CDR2 LQKENI. The CDR3 is CASSPLPSRSLYEQYF. The CDR3 DNA reads as TGTGCCAGCTCACCTCTACCGAGTCGTTCTCTTTACGAGCAGTACTTC.

The rearrangement uses TRBV7-2 and TRBJ1-5; D not certain. Germline V lookup: CDR1 SGHTA, CDR2 FQGNSA. Trimming pared 1 base from V and 0 bases from J, leaving 7 bases between. The CDR3 is 15 amino acids. Here the CDR3 reads CASSLGQFSNQPQHF. In DNA form, the CDR3 reads TGTGCCAGCAGCTTAGGCCAGTTTAGCAATCAGCCCCAGCATTTT.

The CDR3 DNA reads TGTGCCAGCAGTTTCGGGTTTAACTATGGCTACACCTTC. Translating it yields CASSFGFNYGYTF. The V and J genes are TRBV28 and TRBJ1-2; no firm D call. The CDR3 consists of 13 residues. Trimming removed 3 bases at V and 1 base at J, with 6 bases between. Germline assignment: CDR1 MDHEN and CDR2 SYDVKM.

The chain is built from TRBV7-3 and TRBJ2-1; no clear D gene. V was clipped by 5 bases and J by 3 bases, with 11 bases between them. Germline CDR1 and CDR2: SGHTA and FQGTGA. The CDR3 has 14 residues. The DNA of the CDR3 is TGTGCCAGCAGCCAGCTTGGAATCTACAATGAGCAGTTCTTC. As protein: CASSQLGIYNEQFF.

CDR3 protein: CASSSKGLAGSSSYNEQFF. CDR3 nucleotides: TGCGCCAGCAGCTCGAAGGGACTAGCGGGCTCCAGCTCCTACAATGAGCAGTTCTTC. The J gene is TRBJ2-1, the V gene TRBV5-1, with TRBD2 matching 12 bases. The CDR3 runs 19 residues. CDR1 SGHRS and CDR2 YFSETQ come from the germline V gene. The J segment lost 0 bases and the V segment lost 3 bases, leaving 10 bases of the junction unmatched. Supplemented by reference TRBV5-1 and TRBJ2-1, the full variable domain reads KAGVTQTPRYLIKTRGQQVTLSCSPISGHRSVSWYQQTPGQGLQFLFEYFSETQRNKGNFPGRFSGRQFSNSRSEMNVSTLELGDSALYLCASSSKGLAGSSSYNEQFFGPGTRLTVL.

The genes are TRBV5-6 and TRBJ1-5; D might be TRBD1 (5 bases). The CDR3 runs to 15 residues. Germline CDR1 SGHDT, CDR2 YYEEEE. The V end was cut by 4 bases, the J end by 0 bases, with 11 bases between. The CDR3 coding sequence is TGTGCCAGCAGCCAGCGGGGGTCTAGCAATCAGCCCCAGCATTTT. Protein sequence: CASSQRGSSNQPQHF.

J is TRBJ2-7 and V is TRBV6-5; D could derive from TRBD1 or TRBD2 (5 bases each). CDR1 and CDR2 from the germline V gene are MNHEY and SVGAGI. The CDR3 spans 15 residues. The V end was cut by 2 bases, the J end by 3 bases, with 14 bases between. The CDR3 coding sequence is TGTGCCAGCAGTTACGCGGCAGGGACCTTCTACGAGCAGTACTTC. Translation gives CASSYAAGTFYEQYF.

V is TRBV5-1 and J is TRBJ2-3, with 7 positions matching TRBD1. The junction had 8 bases not matched to a gene; V was cut back by 0 bases and J by 4 bases. Germline values: CDR1 SGHRS, CDR2 YFSETQ. The CDR3 has 16 residues. The CDR3 sequence is CASSLDRQGGSDTQYF. For the CDR3, the DNA is TGCGCCAGCAGCTTGGATAGACAGGGCGGTTCAGATACGCAGTATTTT.

J is TRBJ2-1 and V is TRBV4-3, with 7 bases identical to TRBD2. The V and J ends lost 0 bases and 9 bases, in that order; junction bases with no gene match: 11. CDR3 size: 16 residues. Germline CDR1 is LGHNA and CDR2 is YSLEER. The CDR3 loop is CASSQDRDYAKGEQFF. CDR3 coding DNA: TGCGCCAGCAGCCAAGATCGGGACTATGCTAAGGGTGAGCAGTTCTTC.

The J gene is TRBJ2-7, the V gene TRBV5-1; 7 nucleotides line up with TRBD1. V shed 1 base and J 3 bases; nucleotides not matched to a gene: 7. There are 15 residues in the CDR3. Germline V gives CDR1 SGHRS, CDR2 YFSETQ. The CDR3 here is CASSLTGTEGYEQYF. The CDR3, as DNA: TGCGCCAGCAGCTTGACCGGGACAGAAGGCTACGAGCAGTACTTC.

The rearrangement links TRBV2 to TRBJ2-1, with D perhaps matching TRBD1 or TRBD2 (5 bases each). Trimming removed 4 bases at V and 5 bases at J, with 12 bases between. CDR3 length equals 14 residues. Germline values: CDR1 SNHLY, CDR2 FYNNEI. CDR3 sequence (DNA): TGTGCCAGCAGTGCCGGGACCCAGAACAATGAGCAGTTCTTC. Amino acids: CASSAGTQNNEQFF.